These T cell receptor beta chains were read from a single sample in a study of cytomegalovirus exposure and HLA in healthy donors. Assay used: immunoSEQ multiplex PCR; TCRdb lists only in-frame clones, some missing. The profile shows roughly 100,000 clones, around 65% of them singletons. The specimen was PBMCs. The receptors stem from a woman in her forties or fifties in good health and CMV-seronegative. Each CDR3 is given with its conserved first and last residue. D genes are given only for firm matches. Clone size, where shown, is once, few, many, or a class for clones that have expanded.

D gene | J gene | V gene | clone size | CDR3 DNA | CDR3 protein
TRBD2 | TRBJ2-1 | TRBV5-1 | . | TGCGCCAGCAGGCCCTCTAGCGGGGGGGCGGATGAGCAGTTCTTC | CASRPSSGGADEQFF
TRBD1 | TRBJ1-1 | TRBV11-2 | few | TGTGCCAGCAGCGGGCAGGGGGCGATGAACACTGAAGCTTTCTTT | CASSGQGAMNTEAFF
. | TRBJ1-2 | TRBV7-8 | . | TGTGCCAGCAGCTTAGCCGGTGGTTCTATTAACTATGGCTACACCTTC | CASSLAGGSINYGYTF
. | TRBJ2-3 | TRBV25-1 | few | TGTGCCAGCAGTGACTCCGGGGGTATCACAGATACGCAGTATTTT | CASSDSGGITDTQYF
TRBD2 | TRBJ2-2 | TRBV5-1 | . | TGCGCCAGCAGACTAGCGGGAGGGCCGAGAACCGGGGAGCTGTTTTTT | CASRLAGGPRTGELFF
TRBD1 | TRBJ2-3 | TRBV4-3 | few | TGCGCCAGCAGCCGCGACAGGGGGCAGGGTACGCAGTATTTT | CASSRDRGQGTQYF
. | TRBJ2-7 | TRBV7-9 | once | TGTGCCAGCAGCCACCTATACGGGGAGCAGTACTTC | CASSHLYGEQYF
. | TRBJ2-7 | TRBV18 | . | TGTGCCAGCTCACCGCGGATGTCCTACGAGCAGTACTTC | CASSPRMSYEQYF
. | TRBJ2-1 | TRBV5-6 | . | TGTGCCAGCTTCGGCGGGTACAATGAGCAGTTCTTC | CASFGGYNEQFF
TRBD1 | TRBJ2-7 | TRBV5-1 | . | TGCGCCAGCAGCTTTACAGGGGACGAGCAGTACTTC | CASSFTGDEQYF
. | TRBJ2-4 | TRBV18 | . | TGTGCCAGCTCACCGGGACTGCAAGCCAAAAACATTCAGTACTTC | CASSPGLQAKNIQYF
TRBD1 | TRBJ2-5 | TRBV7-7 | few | TGTGCCAGCAGCCGAGGGACAGGGGAGCAAGAGACCCAGTACTTC | CASSRGTGEQETQYF
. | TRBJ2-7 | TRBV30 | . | TGTGCCACAGACAGGACCTACGAGCAGTACTTC | CATDRTYEQYF
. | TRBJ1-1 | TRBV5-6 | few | TGTGCCAGCAGCTTGGCGGGGATGGCTGAAGCTTTCTTT | CASSLAGMAEAFF
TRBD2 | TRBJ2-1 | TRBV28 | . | TGTGCCAGCAGTTCCCCAGCTAGCGGACTCGACAATGAGCAGTTCTTC | CASSSPASGLDNEQFF